The sequence of this TCR beta chain was determined in a study of cytomegalovirus exposure and HLA in healthy donors (dated by TCRdb to 2015 to 2018). Regarding the complete study: According to an earlier analysis of 587 of the donors, 150 million to 200 million T cells yielded some 110 million unique TCR beta sequences and 276 Gb of sequence data. Along with the roughly 710-subject first cohort, a separate validation cohort of 120 different subjects was used. Class I and class II HLA loci were covered by the typing at four-digit resolution. All discovery cohort repertoires had been generated using a single sequencing platform. Genome-wide SNP genotypes for about 65% of the 666 donors were used in a later genetic analysis, which treated that subset as a discovery cohort. Typing coverage differed by locus: A, B, C, DRB1 and DQB1 were typed in roughly 629-630 donors, DQA1 in about 550, DPA1 in nearly 610, and DPB1 in just under 480. Donor age, sex, ethnicity and CMV serostatus were collected together with the repertoire data. An earlier analysis of 587 of the donors applied high-throughput TCR beta sequencing to assess whether each TCR beta V gene segment acted as functional or pseudogenic. Using immunosequencing, the study profiled T cell repertoires from approximately 700 subjects and related those repertoires to cytomegalovirus serostatus. To predict cytomegalovirus infection status, the study combined high-throughput TCR immunosequencing, statistical association of individual TCRs with disease status, and machine learning. A later analysis re-examined previously published TCR beta repertoires from about 700 donors and added high-resolution HLA genotyping to investigate patterns of TCR occurrence. Among the roughly 400 genotyped donors, 75% to 90% belonged to the genetic ancestry cluster associated with self-reported Caucasian donors. Across about 370 genotyped donors of the cohort, an average of about 200,000 unique TCR beta nucleotide sequences per donor were sequenced, and about a sixth of those sequences were non-productive. About five DR-DQ haplotypes were treated as single units for association and clustering because of strong linkage in the cohort. The study was designed to test whether signatures of past pathogen exposure could be identified by cataloging public T cell receptors. Rather than using new phenotypic data, the later analysis identified candidate immune exposures from TCR beta sequences and from how often those sequences occurred across donors. An early release covering roughly 580 HLA-typed donors comprised about 300 gigabases of sequencing data and tens of millions of unique TCR sequences. The full study reports these points: A further reported finding was that TCR beta sequences accurately predicted the HLA-A and HLA-B alleles for most subjects in the first cohort. In a later analysis, HLA-associated TCR beta chains were found to be more clonally expanded and to have lower generation probabilities than equally common non-associated chains. In a later analysis, several top co-occurrence clusters were reported to appear linked to parvovirus B19, influenza, CMV and Epstein-Barr virus. Roughly uniform sequencing depth across donors was assumed in presence/absence analyses, although this assumption may not hold. When HLA alleles, especially DR and DQ, strongly co-occurred, attributing TCR associations to individual alleles was difficult. V-gene and J-gene trimming of TCR beta chains was associated with a missense DCLRE1C variant in a later genetic analysis, and the association was replicated in an independent cohort. A few of the identified cytomegalovirus-associated TCR beta chains were confirmed in vitro to be specific for cytomegalovirus antigens. The 87-base-pair reads could not distinguish some IMGT-functional V segments, including TRBV6-2 and TRBV6-3, so those segments were excluded. Specific HLA alleles were associated with roughly 16,000 TCR beta sequences at a false discovery rate of 0.05 in a later analysis. The authors suggested that the approach could potentially be generalized to other disease states and immunological phenotypes. Because HLA typing was missing for some donors at each locus, association tests included only the typed subset. Correlated functional status among segregating V segments might be attributable to linkage disequilibrium, but an unknown experimental factor could not be ruled out. Most CMV-associated TCR beta chains appeared to be HLA-restricted in a later analysis, and the HLA associations seemed to be driven largely by CMV exposure. Most TCR sequences were observed very rarely across donors, whereas some public TCRs were present in many individuals. The only immune exposure information available for the cohort was CMV serostatus. Only TCR beta chains were sequenced in this cohort, and the absence of alpha or paired-chain data limited detectable features. In an earlier analysis of approximately 590 of the donors, most TCR beta V segments appeared in productive rearrangements about 90% or about 30% of the time, broadly matching IMGT annotations. Compared with the roughly 710-donor mean, donors in an Asian-associated ancestry cluster had fewer N-insertions in productive TCRs, according to a later genetic analysis. The classifier was reported to diagnose cytomegalovirus status with high specificity and sensitivity in both the original cohort and the validation cohort. A later analysis found that TCR association rates varied across HLA loci, with DRB1 alleles showing the most associated TCRs and HLA-C alleles the fewest. Because counts were too low, around 18 rarely observed V segments, including chromosome 9 orphons, were left out of the earlier analysis of 500 to 650 of the donors. The study gave a list of around 170 TCR beta chains associated with cytomegalovirus. A group of highly shared sequence variants was considered likely to be a technical artifact of the sequencing pipeline.

For CDR1 and CDR2, the germline V gene (reference sequence) lists MNHEY and SMNVEV. Trimming removed 2 bases from V and 5 bases from J; the gene matches leave 12 bases unexplained. The CDR3 covers 18 residues, taking in both the cysteine and the phenylalanine. Only the CDR3 DNA is retained, 54 bases long and in frame from the first base. Libraries were made using the immunoSEQ multiplex PCR assay. For the multiplex PCR, a mixture combining 60 forward primers for TCR Vbeta segments and 13 reverse primers for TCR Jbeta segments was used. The CDR3 region of rearranged TCR beta genes was amplified from genomic DNA by a multiplex PCR assay. The Illumina HiSeq System was used to sequence the amplified TCR beta libraries as 87-base-pair reads. Per the authors' processing: A later analysis tallied around 80 million unique TCR beta chains across the 666 repertoires, and approximately 9.9 million of those chains were shared by two or more donors. A nearest-neighbor algorithm error-corrected the raw reads and collapsed the reads into unique sequences, merging closely related sequences to remove PCR and sequencing errors. Alignment of CDR3 sequences to IMGT reference sequences was used to assign V, D and J gene segments. Each retained sequence needed at least a six-nucleotide match to both a V gene segment and a J gene segment. A rearrangement counted as productive if the CDR3 had no stop codons and remained in frame with V and J, and every other rearrangement counted as non-productive. CDR3 was defined by IMGT convention, running from the second conserved V-encoded cysteine to the conserved J-encoded phenylalanine. The earlier analysis of more than 450 of the donors excluded sequences that lacked an unambiguous match to a single V gene segment. An earlier analysis of a few hundred of the donors classified V segments as functional when productive rearrangements were above 56.7% and as segregating when the standard deviation between donors was above 5%. To diagnose cytomegalovirus status from the catalog of TCR beta chain sequences, a statistical classification framework was built. A later analysis assigned V and J genes by comparing TCR nucleotide sequences with IMGT/GENE-DB human TR gene sequences. A later analysis assigned CDR3 sequences and most-parsimonious VDJ recombination scenarios with the TCRdist pipeline. A later analysis defined each TCR beta chain by its CDR3 amino acid sequence plus V-gene family, and excluded reads lacking a unique V-gene family. In a later analysis, a few hundred highly shared, low-generation-probability nucleotide sequences were removed to address suspected cross-contamination and a sequencing artifact. For each public chain, a later analysis derived a clonal expansion index from normalized ranks of inferred template counts within each repertoire. In a later analysis, generation probabilities were computed using a VDJ recombination model fitted to out-of-frame rearrangements, and the results were checked against IGoR. Hypergeometric tests were used in a later analysis to score TCR-TCR, TCR-HLA and TCR-CMV co-occurrence, with a repertoire-size bias correction applied to the TCR pairs. False discovery rates were estimated in a later analysis by permuting HLA or CMV assignments 20 times. A later analysis grouped co-occurring TCRs with DBSCAN, adding TCRdist sequence similarity when clustering within HLA-allele-positive subsets. Repertoires with fewer than 30,000 or more than 120,000 public chains, plus five repertoires with anomalous nucleotide sharing, were excluded from co-occurrence clustering. In TCRdb, the immuneACCESS table is reduced to in-frame sequences with V and J assigned. These tables do not hold every clone; where another copy was compared, an unresolved V gene accounts for under half, and the others remain unexplained. V and J calls plus clone size are reproduced from that table; the DNA served to infer D and trimming. This sample lists 90,000 or so clones; 82% were detected once. The ten top clones hold approximately 3% of the sample.

Regarding this clone: Its specific antigen is unknown. No much larger clone is present one base from it, and per-base qualities are unavailable.

The cohort consisted of hundreds of healthy bone marrow donors. At the time of sampling, all cohort members were nominally healthy, though unrecorded immune exposures were likely present. The donor was CMV seropositive and belonged to the group of about 290 seropositive cohort members. Each donor provided a peripheral blood sample, and peripheral blood mononuclear cells were used for TCR beta sequencing. The Qiagen DNeasy Blood Extraction Kit was used to extract genomic DNA from the blood cell samples. Source material: PBMCs. Rearrangement joined TRBV27 to TRBJ2-1; 10 of the junction bases match TRBD2. This TCR came from a man aged 30 to 45 in good health and CMV-seropositive. Read as DNA, the sequence is TGTGCCAGCAGTTTAAATCTCCGTGGGACTAGCGCGAACAATGAGCAGTTCTTC. Its protein product is CASSLNLRGTSANNEQFF.